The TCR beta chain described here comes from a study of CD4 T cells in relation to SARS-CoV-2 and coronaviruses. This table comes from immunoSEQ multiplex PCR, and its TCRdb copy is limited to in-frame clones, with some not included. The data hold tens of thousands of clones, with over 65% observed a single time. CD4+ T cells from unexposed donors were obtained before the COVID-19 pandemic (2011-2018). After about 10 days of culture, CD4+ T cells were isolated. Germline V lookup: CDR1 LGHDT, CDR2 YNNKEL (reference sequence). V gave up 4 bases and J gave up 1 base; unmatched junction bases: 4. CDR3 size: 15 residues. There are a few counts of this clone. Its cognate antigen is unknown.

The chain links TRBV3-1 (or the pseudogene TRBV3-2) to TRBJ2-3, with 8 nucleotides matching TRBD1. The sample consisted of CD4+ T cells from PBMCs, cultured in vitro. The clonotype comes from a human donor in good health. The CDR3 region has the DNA TGTGCCAGCAGCCCCCCGGGACAGGGCACAGATACGCAGTATTTT. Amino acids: CASSPPGQGTDTQYF.